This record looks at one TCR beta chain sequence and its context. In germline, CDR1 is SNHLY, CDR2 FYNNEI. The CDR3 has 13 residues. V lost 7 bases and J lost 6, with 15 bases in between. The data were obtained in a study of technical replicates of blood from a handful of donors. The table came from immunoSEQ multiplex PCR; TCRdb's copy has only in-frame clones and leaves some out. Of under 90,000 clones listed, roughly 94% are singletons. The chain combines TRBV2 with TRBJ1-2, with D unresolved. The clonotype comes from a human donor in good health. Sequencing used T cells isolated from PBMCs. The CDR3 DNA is TGTGCCAGCATGGTGCAGGCTAATAATGGCTACACCTTC. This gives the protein CASMVQANNGYTF.